This entry features one T cell receptor beta chain sequence. This record belongs to a study of T cell responses to AZD1222 COVID-19 vaccine. TCRdb's table, derived via immunoSEQ multiplex PCR, lists solely in-frame clones and lacks some. The sample consists of approximately 150,000 clones, roughly 88% of them appearing once. The sequences come from peripheral blood, collected on day 0 of MenACWY control vaccination. The receptor's source is an adult in good health.

The CDR3 loop is CASSIDVGGYTF. For the CDR3, the DNA is TGTGCCAGTAGTATAGATGTCGGTGGCTACACCTTC. This chain links TRBV19 with TRBJ1-2; D is ambiguous. The CDR3 consists of 12 residues. Germline V gene data show CDR1 as LNHDA and CDR2 as SQIVND (reference sequence). The germline V and J ends were trimmed by 0 bases and 7 bases, with 6 bases remaining between them.